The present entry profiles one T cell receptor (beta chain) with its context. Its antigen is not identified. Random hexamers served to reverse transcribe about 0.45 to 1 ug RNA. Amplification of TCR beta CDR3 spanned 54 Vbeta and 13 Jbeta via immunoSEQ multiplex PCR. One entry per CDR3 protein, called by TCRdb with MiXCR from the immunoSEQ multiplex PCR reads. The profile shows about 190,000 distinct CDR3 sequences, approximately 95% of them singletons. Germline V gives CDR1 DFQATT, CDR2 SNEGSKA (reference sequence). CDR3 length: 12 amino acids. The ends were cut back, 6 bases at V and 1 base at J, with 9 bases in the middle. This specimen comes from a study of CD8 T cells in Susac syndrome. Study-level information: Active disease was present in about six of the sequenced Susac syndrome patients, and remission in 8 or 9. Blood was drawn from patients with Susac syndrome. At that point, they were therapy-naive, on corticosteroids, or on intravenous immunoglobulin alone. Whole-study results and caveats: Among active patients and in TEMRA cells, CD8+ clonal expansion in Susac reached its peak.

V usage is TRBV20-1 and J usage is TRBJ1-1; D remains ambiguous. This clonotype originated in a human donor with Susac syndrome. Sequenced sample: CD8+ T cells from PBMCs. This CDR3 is CSAQKGNTEAFF. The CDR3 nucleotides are TGCAGTGCCCAGAAGGGGAACACTGAAGCTTTCTTT.